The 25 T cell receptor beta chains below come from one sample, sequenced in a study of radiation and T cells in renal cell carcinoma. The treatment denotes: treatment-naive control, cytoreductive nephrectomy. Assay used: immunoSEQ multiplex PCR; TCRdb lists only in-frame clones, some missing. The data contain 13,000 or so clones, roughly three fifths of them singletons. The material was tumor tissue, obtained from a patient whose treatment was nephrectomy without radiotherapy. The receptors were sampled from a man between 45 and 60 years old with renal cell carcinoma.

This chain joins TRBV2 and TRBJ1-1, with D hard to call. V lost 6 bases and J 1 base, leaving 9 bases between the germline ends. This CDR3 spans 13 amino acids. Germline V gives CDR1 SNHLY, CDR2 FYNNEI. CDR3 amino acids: CASRFRTNTEAFF. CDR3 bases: TGTGCCAGCAGGTTTCGTACGAACACTGAAGCTTTCTTT.

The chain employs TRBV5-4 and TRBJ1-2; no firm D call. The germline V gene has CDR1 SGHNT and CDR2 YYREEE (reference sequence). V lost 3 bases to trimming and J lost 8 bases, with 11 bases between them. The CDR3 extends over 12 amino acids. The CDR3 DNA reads TGTGCCAGCAGCTCGAGCTCTCGGGGCTACACCTTC. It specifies CASSSSSRGYTF.

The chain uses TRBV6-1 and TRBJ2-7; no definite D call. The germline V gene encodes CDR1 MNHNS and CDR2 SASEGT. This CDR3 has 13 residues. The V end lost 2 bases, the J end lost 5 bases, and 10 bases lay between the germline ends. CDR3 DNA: TGTGCCAGCAGTGAAACGAACACCCACGAGCAGTACTTC. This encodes CASSETNTHEQYF.

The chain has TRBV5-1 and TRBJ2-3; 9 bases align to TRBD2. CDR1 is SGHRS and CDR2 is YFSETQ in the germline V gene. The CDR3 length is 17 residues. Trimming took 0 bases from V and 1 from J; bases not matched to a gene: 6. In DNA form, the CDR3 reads TGCGCCAGCAGCTTGGGCCAGCGGGGGGATGGCACAGATACGCAGTATTTT. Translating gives CASSLGQRGDGTDTQYF. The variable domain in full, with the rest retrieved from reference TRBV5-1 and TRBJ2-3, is KAGVTQTPRYLIKTRGQQVTLSCSPISGHRSVSWYQQTPGQGLQFLFEYFSETQRNKGNFPGRFSGRQFSNSRSEMNVSTLELGDSALYLCASSLGQRGDGTDTQYFGPGTRLTVL.

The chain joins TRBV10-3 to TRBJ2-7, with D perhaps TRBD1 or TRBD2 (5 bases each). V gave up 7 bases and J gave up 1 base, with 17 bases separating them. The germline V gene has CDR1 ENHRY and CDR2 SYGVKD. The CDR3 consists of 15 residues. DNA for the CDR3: TGTGCCATCACCCGGGACGGGTCGAGATCCTACGAGCAGTACTTC. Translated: CAITRDGSRSYEQYF.

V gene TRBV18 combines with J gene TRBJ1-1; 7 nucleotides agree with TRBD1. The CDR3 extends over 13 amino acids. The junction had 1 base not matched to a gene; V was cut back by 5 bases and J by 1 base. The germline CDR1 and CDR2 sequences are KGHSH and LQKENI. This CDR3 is CASSGDRNTEAFF. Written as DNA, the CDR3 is TGTGCCAGCTCAGGGGACAGGAACACTGAAGCTTTCTTT.

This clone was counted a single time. The CDR3 here is CASSSSGGVGEQYF. The CDR3 nucleotides are TGTGCCAGCAGCTCCTCAGGAGGGGTGGGGGAGCAGTACTTC. J is TRBJ2-7 and V is TRBV7-6; D may be TRBD2 (6 bases). The V gene's germline CDR1 is SGHVS and CDR2 FNYEAQ. The germline V and J ends were trimmed by 4 bases and 7 bases, with 17 bases remaining between them. The length of the CDR3 is 14 residues.

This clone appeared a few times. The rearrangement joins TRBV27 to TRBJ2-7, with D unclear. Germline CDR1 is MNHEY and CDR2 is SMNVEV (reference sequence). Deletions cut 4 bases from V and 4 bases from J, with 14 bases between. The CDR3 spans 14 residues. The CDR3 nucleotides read TGTGCCAGCAGTTCGTACGGCCCTCAATACGAGCAGTACTTC. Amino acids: CASSSYGPQYEQYF.

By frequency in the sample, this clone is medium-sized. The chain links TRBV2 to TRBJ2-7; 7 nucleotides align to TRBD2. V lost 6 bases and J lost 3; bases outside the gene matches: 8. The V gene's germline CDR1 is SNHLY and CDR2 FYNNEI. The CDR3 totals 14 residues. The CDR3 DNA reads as TGTGCCAGCAGCCCCCAAGCGGGGTACTACGAGCAGTACTTC. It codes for CASSPQAGYYEQYF.

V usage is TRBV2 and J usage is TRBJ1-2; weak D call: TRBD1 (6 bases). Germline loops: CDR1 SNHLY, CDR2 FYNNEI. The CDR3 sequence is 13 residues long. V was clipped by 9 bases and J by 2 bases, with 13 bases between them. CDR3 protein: CARIMDRNYGYTF. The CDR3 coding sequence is TGTGCCAGAATAATGGACAGAAACTATGGCTACACCTTC.

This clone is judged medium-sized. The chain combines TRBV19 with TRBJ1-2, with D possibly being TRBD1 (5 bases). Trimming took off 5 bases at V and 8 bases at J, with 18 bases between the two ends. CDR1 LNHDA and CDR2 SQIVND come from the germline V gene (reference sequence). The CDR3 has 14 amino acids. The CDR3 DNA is TGTGCCAGTAGTGCTGACCTCCAGGGCGGGGGCTACACCTTC. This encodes CASSADLQGGGYTF.

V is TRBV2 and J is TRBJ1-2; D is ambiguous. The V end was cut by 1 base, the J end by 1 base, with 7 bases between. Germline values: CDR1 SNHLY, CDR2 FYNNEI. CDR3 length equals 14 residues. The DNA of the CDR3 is TGTGCCAGCAGTGAAGAGGCGTTTAACTATGGCTACACCTTC. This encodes CASSEEAFNYGYTF.

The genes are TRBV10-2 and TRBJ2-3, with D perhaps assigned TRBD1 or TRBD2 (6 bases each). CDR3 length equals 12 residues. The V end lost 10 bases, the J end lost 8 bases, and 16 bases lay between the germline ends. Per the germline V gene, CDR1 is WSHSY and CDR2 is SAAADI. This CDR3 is CATIPKGGTQYF. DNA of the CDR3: TGCGCCACCATACCCAAGGGGGGTACGCAGTATTTT.

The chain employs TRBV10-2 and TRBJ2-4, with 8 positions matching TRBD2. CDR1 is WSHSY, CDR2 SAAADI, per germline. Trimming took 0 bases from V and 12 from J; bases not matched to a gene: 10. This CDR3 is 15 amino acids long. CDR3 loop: CASSESGGGSYAQYF. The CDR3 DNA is TGCGCCAGCAGTGAGTCGGGCGGGGGGTCATATGCTCAGTACTTC.

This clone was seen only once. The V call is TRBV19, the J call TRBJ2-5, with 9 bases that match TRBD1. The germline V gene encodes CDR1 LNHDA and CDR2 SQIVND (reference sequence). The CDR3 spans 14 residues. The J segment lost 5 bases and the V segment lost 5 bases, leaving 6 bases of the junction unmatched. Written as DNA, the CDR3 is TGTGCCAGTAGTTCGCATGGGACAGGGGAGACCCAGTACTTC. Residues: CASSSHGTGETQYF.

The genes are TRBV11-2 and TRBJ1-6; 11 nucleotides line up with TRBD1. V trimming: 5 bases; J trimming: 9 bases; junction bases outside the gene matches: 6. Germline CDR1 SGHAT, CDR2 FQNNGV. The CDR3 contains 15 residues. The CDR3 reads CASSLSGTGGSPLHF. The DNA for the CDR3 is TGTGCCAGCAGCCTCTCCGGGACAGGGGGTTCACCCCTCCACTTT. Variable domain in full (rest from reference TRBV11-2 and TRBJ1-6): EAGVAQSPRYKIIEKRQSVAFWCNPISGHATLYWYQQILGQGPKLLIQFQNNGVVDDSQLPKDRFSAERLKGVDSTLKIQPAKLEDSAVYLCASSLSGTGGSPLHFGNGTRLTVT.

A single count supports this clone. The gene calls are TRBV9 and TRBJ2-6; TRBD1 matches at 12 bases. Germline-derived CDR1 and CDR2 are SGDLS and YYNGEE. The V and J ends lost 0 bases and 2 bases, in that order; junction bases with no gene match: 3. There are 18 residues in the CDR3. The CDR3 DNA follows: TGTGCCAGCAGCGTAGCTGGGACAGGGGGCACTGGGGCCAACGTCCTGACTTTC. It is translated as CASSVAGTGGTGANVLTF.

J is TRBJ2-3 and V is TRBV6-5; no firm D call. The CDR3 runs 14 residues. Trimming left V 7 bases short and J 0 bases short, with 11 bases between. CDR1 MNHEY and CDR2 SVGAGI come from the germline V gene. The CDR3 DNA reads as TGTGCCAGCACCGAAAGAAGGAGCACAGATACGCAGTATTTT. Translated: CASTERRSTDTQYF.

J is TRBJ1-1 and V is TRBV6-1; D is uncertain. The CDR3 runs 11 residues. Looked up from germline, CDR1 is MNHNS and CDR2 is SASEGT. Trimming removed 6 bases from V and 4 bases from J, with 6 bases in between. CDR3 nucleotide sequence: TGTGCCAGCAGAGTGGGCACTGAAGCTTTCTTT. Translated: CASRVGTEAFF.

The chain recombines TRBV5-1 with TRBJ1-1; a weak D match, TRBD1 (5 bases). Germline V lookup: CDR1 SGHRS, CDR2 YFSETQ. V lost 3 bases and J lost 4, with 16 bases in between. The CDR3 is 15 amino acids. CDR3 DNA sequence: TGCGCCAGCAGCTCGGGGGGAGGTAGGACCACTGAAGCTTTCTTT. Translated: CASSSGGGRTTEAFF.

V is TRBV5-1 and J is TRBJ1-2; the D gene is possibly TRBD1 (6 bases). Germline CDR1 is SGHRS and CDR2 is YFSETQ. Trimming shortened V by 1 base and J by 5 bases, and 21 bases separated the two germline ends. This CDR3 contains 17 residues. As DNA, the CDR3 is TGCGCCAGCAGCTTGTTTAGGACAGCGTCCAGTGGATATGGCTACACCTTC. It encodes CASSLFRTASSGYGYTF.

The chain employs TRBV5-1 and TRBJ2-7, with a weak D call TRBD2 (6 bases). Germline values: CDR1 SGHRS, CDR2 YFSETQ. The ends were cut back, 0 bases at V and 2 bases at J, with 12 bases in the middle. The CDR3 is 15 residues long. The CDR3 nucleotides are TGCGCCAGCAGCTTGGACGGGACTTCTACCTACGAGCAGTACTTC. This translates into CASSLDGTSTYEQYF.

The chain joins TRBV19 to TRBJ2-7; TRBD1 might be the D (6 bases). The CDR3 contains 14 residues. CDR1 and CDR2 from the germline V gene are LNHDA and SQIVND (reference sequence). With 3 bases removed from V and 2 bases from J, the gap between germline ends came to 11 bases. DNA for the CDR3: TGTGCCAGTAGTATCCCGGACAGACCCTACGAGCAGTACTTC. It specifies CASSIPDRPYEQYF.

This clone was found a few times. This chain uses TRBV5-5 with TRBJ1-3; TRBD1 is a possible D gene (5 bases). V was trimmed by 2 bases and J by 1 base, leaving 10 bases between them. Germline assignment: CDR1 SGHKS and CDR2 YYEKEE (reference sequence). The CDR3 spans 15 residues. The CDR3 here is CASSFRQISGNTIYF. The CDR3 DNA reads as TGTGCCAGCAGCTTTCGACAGATTTCTGGAAACACCATATATTTT.

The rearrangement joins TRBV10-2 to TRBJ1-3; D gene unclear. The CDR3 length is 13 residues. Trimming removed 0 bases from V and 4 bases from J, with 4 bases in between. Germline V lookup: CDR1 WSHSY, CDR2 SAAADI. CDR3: CASSESRGNTIYF. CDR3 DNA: TGCGCCAGCAGTGAGTCCCGGGGAAACACCATATATTTT.